The T cell receptor beta chain described here comes from a study of cytomegalovirus exposure and HLA in healthy donors. Findings and limits, study-wide: A few V segments could not be told apart, such as TRBV6-2 and TRBV6-3, and were left out. TCR beta sequences reportedly predicted most subjects' HLA-A and HLA-B alleles accurately.

The primer mix had 60 Vbeta and 13 Jbeta primers. Clones were read by immunoSEQ multiplex PCR, and TCRdb kept only the in-frame ones, dropping some. The top ten clones hold 9.5% to 13% of a sample with tens of thousands of clones, 75% to 90% of them seen once. As concerns this clone: Its antigen is still unknown.

The germline CDR1 and CDR2 sequences are SGHVS and FNYEAQ. Trimming took 5 bases from V and 9 from J; bases not matched to a gene: 18. This CDR3 is built from 17 residues. The material sequenced was PBMCs. This chain connects TRBV7-6 to TRBJ1-2; 10 bases map to TRBD1. This receptor was taken from a woman in her twenties or thirties in good health and CMV-seropositive. CDR3 sequence reads: CASSPPRVGTGVVSYTF. CDR3 in DNA: TGTGCCAGCAGCCCCCCCAGGGTTGGGACAGGGGTTGTAAGCTACACCTTC. Filled out from reference TRBV7-6 and TRBJ1-2, the complete variable domain reads GAGVSQSPRYKVTKRGQDVALRCDPISGHVSLYWYRQALGQGPEFLTYFNYEAQQDKSGLPNDRFSAERPEGSISTLTIQRTEQRDSAMYRCASSPPRVGTGVVSYTFGSGTRLTVV.